The 32 T cell receptor beta chains in this list originate from one sample, sequenced in a study of blood T cell repertoires in COVID-19. Method: immunoSEQ multiplex PCR; TCRdb's copy keeps in-frame clones and lacks some. The repertoire holds under 300,000 clones, with roughly 87% as singletons. Sequencing was performed on peripheral blood. These receptor sequences come from a man between 60 and 75 years old who had recovered from COVID-19.

The chain is built from TRBV27 and TRBJ2-1, with 9 bases identical to TRBD1. V shed 8 bases, J shed 8 bases, and the junction held 7 bases outside the gene matches. Germline V gene lookup returns CDR1 MNHEY and CDR2 SMNVEV (reference sequence). The CDR3 loop spans 13 amino acids. CDR3 protein: CASRRQGEYEQFF. DNA for the CDR3: TGTGCCAGCCGACGACAGGGGGAGTATGAGCAGTTCTTC.

On this clone itself: At one end the junction does not follow the germline gene, possibly because of a read error. The chain has TRBV5-1 and TRBJ1-5, with D unresolved. The germline V gene encodes CDR1 SGHRS and CDR2 YFSETQ. This CDR3 comprises 14 residues. CDR3 in DNA: TGCGCCAGCAGATTGGGCCCTCAGGATCAGCCCCAGCATTTT. Translating it yields CASRLGPQDQPQHF.

The chain recombines TRBV13 with TRBJ2-3, with 7 bases aligning to TRBD1. V shed 6 bases, J shed 0 bases, and the junction held 0 bases outside the gene matches. The CDR3 sequence is 13 residues long. From germline, CDR1 is PRHDT and CDR2 FYEKMQ (reference sequence). The CDR3, as DNA: TGTGCCAGCAGGGGACAGAGCACAGATACGCAGTATTTT. Its translation: CASRGQSTDTQYF.

Concerning this clone itself: Additional DNA sequences in this sample encode the identical CDR3. This chain joins TRBV7-8 and TRBJ2-3, with 7 bases that match TRBD1. V dropped 3 bases and J dropped 0; count of bases not matched to a gene: 6. Germline V gives CDR1 SGHVS, CDR2 FQNEAQ. This CDR3 has 16 amino acids. The CDR3 loop is CASSLVTGLSTDTQYF. CDR3 DNA: TGTGCCAGCAGCTTGGTGACAGGGTTAAGCACAGATACGCAGTATTTT.

This chain connects TRBV6-2 or TRBV6-3 to TRBJ1-1; TRBD1 matches at 8 bases. Looked up from germline, CDR1 is MNHEY and CDR2 is SVGEGT. The CDR3 runs to 18 residues. J was trimmed by 4 bases and V by 6 bases; bases with no gene match: 19. CDR3 residues: CASSRLGVQGARSTEAFF. Here the CDR3 DNA reads TGTGCCAGCAGCCGCCTGGGGGTCCAGGGGGCGCGGAGCACTGAAGCTTTCTTT.

Only one count was recorded for this clone. The genes are TRBV3-1 (or the pseudogene TRBV3-2) and TRBJ2-3; D unresolved. Germline V gene lookup returns CDR1 LGHDT and CDR2 YNNKEL (reference sequence). The CDR3 runs to 11 residues. Between the trimmed V and J ends, which lost 4 bases and 4 bases, there was a span of 3 bases. For the CDR3, the DNA is TGTGCCAGCAGCCTCGCAGATACGCAGTATTTT. Translation: CASSLADTQYF.

The sample holds one count of this clone. The CDR3 spells CASSTHRAPMANVLTF. CDR3 nucleotides: TGTGCCAGCAGCACGCACAGGGCTCCTATGGCCAACGTCCTGACTTTC. This rearrangement joins TRBV9 to TRBJ2-6; tentative D call: TRBD1 (6 bases). V lost 4 bases to trimming and J lost 6 bases, with 17 bases between them. The CDR3 extends over 16 amino acids. Per the germline V gene, CDR1 is SGDLS and CDR2 is YYNGEE.

The gene calls are TRBV7-2 and TRBJ2-3, with no clear D. In germline, CDR1 is SGHTA, CDR2 FQGNSA. With 2 bases removed from V and 1 base from J, the gap between germline ends came to 7 bases. The CDR3 runs 14 residues. In DNA, the CDR3 is TGTGCCAGCAGCTTATGGCAGGGCACAGATACGCAGTATTTT. Translated: CASSLWQGTDTQYF.

The gene calls are TRBV5-4 and TRBJ2-3, with 15 bases fitting TRBD2. The V and J ends lost 3 bases and 3 bases, in that order; junction bases with no gene match: 5. The CDR3 runs to 17 residues. Per the germline V gene, CDR1 is SGHNT and CDR2 is YYREEE (reference sequence). Here the CDR3 reads CASSWRTSGGGTDTQYF. CDR3 DNA sequence: TGTGCCAGCAGCTGGCGGACTAGCGGGGGGGGTACAGATACGCAGTATTTT.

The J gene is TRBJ2-2, the V gene TRBV27; possibly TRBD1 for D (6 bases). Germline CDR1 is MNHEY and CDR2 is SMNVEV (reference sequence). Trimming pared 4 bases from V and 6 bases from J, leaving 21 bases between. The CDR3 totals 17 residues. CDR3 protein: CASSSIRVDRFSGELFF. For the CDR3, the DNA is TGTGCCAGCAGTTCGATTCGAGTAGACAGGTTCTCCGGGGAGCTGTTTTTT.

This clone occurred once. V gene TRBV6-2 or TRBV6-3 combines with J gene TRBJ1-6; maybe TRBD1 (5 bases). V was clipped by 4 bases and J by 9 bases, with 16 bases between them. The germline gives CDR1 MNHEY, CDR2 SVGEGT. CDR3 length: 15 amino acids. CDR3: CASSFRDGPRSPLHF. The CDR3 DNA reads as TGTGCCAGCAGTTTCAGGGATGGGCCTCGTTCACCCCTCCACTTT.

This clone occurred many times. The chain has TRBV6-1 and TRBJ2-7; TRBD1 matches 11 bases. Germline values: CDR1 MNHNS, CDR2 SASEGT. V gave up 2 bases and J gave up 2 bases; unmatched junction bases: 2. The CDR3 length is 15 residues. The CDR3 reads CASSEWGQGAYEQYF. In DNA, the CDR3 is TGTGCCAGCAGTGAATGGGGACAGGGGGCCTACGAGCAGTACTTC.

This CDR3 reads CASSGRQGVSYNEQFF. CDR3 in DNA: TGTGCCAGCAGTGGCCGACAGGGGGTCTCCTACAATGAGCAGTTCTTC. This chain joins TRBV6-1 and TRBJ2-1; 9 nucleotides line up with TRBD1. Germline V lookup: CDR1 MNHNS, CDR2 SASEGT. J gave up 0 bases and V 4 bases, and 4 bases lay outside the gene matches. The CDR3 is 16 residues long.

This clone was observed a few times. The rearrangement uses TRBV5-1 and TRBJ1-6, with 7 bases aligning to TRBD1. CDR3 length: 15 residues. V lost 7 bases to trimming and J lost 10 bases; unmatched junction nucleotides: 14. In germline, CDR1 is SGHRS, CDR2 YFSETQ. CDR3 amino acids: CASSDQGGARSPLHF. For the CDR3, the DNA is TGCGCCAGCTCCGACCAAGGGGGCGCCCGGTCACCCCTCCACTTT.

The rearrangement links TRBV5-6 to TRBJ2-7; 9 nucleotides align to TRBD1. This CDR3 has 14 amino acids. Germline CDR1 and CDR2: SGHDT and YYEEEE. Trimming took 2 bases from V and 7 from J; bases not matched to a gene: 7. CDR3 in amino acids: CASSFRWGQGEQYV. CDR3 DNA: TGTGCCAGCAGCTTTAGGTGGGGACAGGGAGAGCAGTACGTC.

Remarks on this clone: Other DNA sequences in this sample translate to the same CDR3. As DNA, the CDR3 is TGTGCCAGTAGTACAACAGGGAGCAATCAGCCCCAGCATTTT. Its translation is CASSTTGSNQPQHF. The rearrangement links TRBV19 to TRBJ1-5; D is possibly TRBD1 (6 bases). The CDR3 runs to 14 residues. Germline-derived CDR1 and CDR2 are LNHDA and SQIVND (reference sequence). Deletions cut 4 bases from V and 1 base from J, with 8 bases between.

For the CDR3, the DNA is TGTGCCAGCAGTTACCCTACCAGGGGTGGCAATCAGCCCCAGCATTTT. It is translated as CASSYPTRGGNQPQHF. This chain links TRBV6-6 with TRBJ1-5; tentatively, D is TRBD1 (6 bases). CDR1 is MNHNY, CDR2 SVGAGI, per germline (reference sequence). The CDR3 sequence is 16 residues long. The ends were cut back, 2 bases at V and 2 bases at J, with 13 bases in the middle.

CDR3 amino acids: CASHAAVNTEAFF. CDR3 in DNA: TGTGCCAGTCACGCGGCAGTCAACACTGAAGCTTTCTTT. The chain has TRBV27 and TRBJ1-1; D not resolved. This CDR3 has 13 amino acids. Germline assignment: CDR1 MNHEY and CDR2 SMNVEV (reference sequence). The V gene lost 9 bases and the J gene lost 2 bases, with 13 bases spanning the gap.

The V gene is TRBV9, the J gene TRBJ2-7; 12 bases match TRBD1. The J segment lost 6 bases and the V segment lost 3 bases, leaving 10 bases of the junction unmatched. Germline CDR1 SGDLS, CDR2 YYNGEE. CDR3 length: 16 amino acids. The CDR3 sequence: CASSAVVGQGAREQYV. DNA of the CDR3: TGTGCCAGCAGCGCTGTGGTGGGACAGGGGGCGCGCGAGCAGTACGTC.

CDR3 bases: TGTGCCAGCAGCTTCCCCGTTAGGCAGGGCTCTGGAAACACCATATATTTT. Its protein product is CASSFPVRQGSGNTIYF. The rearrangement uses TRBV11-2 and TRBJ1-3, with D maybe TRBD1 (5 bases). Per germline, CDR1 SGHAT and CDR2 FQNNGV. Trimming cost V 3 bases and J 0 bases, with 15 bases left between them. The CDR3 is 17 residues long.

This rearrangement joins TRBV19 to TRBJ2-2; the match to TRBD2 covers 7 bases. The germline gives CDR1 LNHDA, CDR2 SQIVND (reference sequence). This CDR3 contains 14 residues. V shed 6 bases and J 1 base; nucleotides not matched to a gene: 2. This chain's CDR3 is CASRTGGNTGELFF. The CDR3 coding sequence is TGTGCCAGTAGGACGGGGGGGAACACCGGGGAGCTGTTTTTT.

J is TRBJ2-2 and V is TRBV19, with D tentatively TRBD1 (6 bases). CDR1 and CDR2 (germline): LNHDA, SQIVND (reference sequence). This CDR3 is 17 amino acids long. Trimming removed 5 bases from V and 0 bases from J, with 16 bases in between. The CDR3 nucleotides are TGTGCCAGTAGTCCGAGGGACAACCTCGCGAACACCGGGGAGCTGTTTTTT. The encoded protein is CASSPRDNLANTGELFF.

V and J are TRBV5-1 and TRBJ2-3; a weak D match, TRBD2 (5 bases). Germline V gene sequence: CDR1 SGHRS, CDR2 YFSETQ. The V and J ends lost 0 bases and 1 base respectively, with 6 bases between them. The CDR3 spans 14 residues. CDR3 sequence (DNA): TGCGCCAGCAGCTTGGTTAGCGGCACAGATACGCAGTATTTT. Protein sequence: CASSLVSGTDTQYF.

J is TRBJ2-2 and V is TRBV7-2; maybe TRBD1 (6 bases). The CDR3 extends over 14 amino acids. Germline V gene data show CDR1 as SGHTA and CDR2 as FQGNSA. Trimming took 1 base from V and 5 from J, leaving 8 bases between them. CDR3 bases: TGTGCCAGCAGCTTAGAAGGGGGAACCGGGGAGCTGTTTTTT. This encodes CASSLEGGTGELFF.

CDR3 protein: CASSLGGLGNTIYF. The CDR3, as DNA: TGTGCCAGCAGTTTAGGGGGACTCGGAAACACCATATATTTT. The chain employs TRBV28 and TRBJ1-3; tentatively, D is TRBD1 (5 bases). Trimming shortened V by 2 bases and J by 4 bases, and 9 bases separated the two germline ends. The CDR3 length is 14 residues. CDR1 is MDHEN, CDR2 SYDVKM, per germline.

The chain has TRBV6-2 or TRBV6-3 and TRBJ2-7; 7 positions match TRBD2. CDR1 is MNHEY, CDR2 SVGEGT, per germline. The CDR3 is made up of 15 amino acids. J was trimmed by 3 bases and V by 6 bases; bases with no gene match: 11. For the CDR3, the DNA is TGTGCCAGCAGCTCCCGGAGAGGCGGGAGCTACGAGCAGTACTTC. Amino acid sequence: CASSSRRGGSYEQYF.

This clone showed up many times. This chain joins TRBV5-1 and TRBJ2-1, with TRBD1 matching over 11 bases. V lost 5 bases to trimming and J lost 7 bases; unmatched junction nucleotides: 5. Germline loops: CDR1 SGHRS, CDR2 YFSETQ. The CDR3 is 14 amino acids. The CDR3 region is CASRKGTGGNEQFF. CDR3 bases: TGCGCCAGCAGAAAAGGGACAGGGGGAAATGAGCAGTTCTTC.

This chain connects TRBV9 to TRBJ1-3; D might be TRBD1 (5 bases). The CDR3 contains 17 residues. Trimming removed 4 bases at V and 0 bases at J, with 17 bases between. Germline assignment: CDR1 SGDLS and CDR2 YYNGEE. The CDR3 nucleotides are TGTGCCAGCAGCCCGTCCGGGGGACGTAGCTCTGGAAACACCATATATTTT. It specifies CASSPSGGRSSGNTIYF.

The count of this clone is one. The chain uses TRBV6-6 and TRBJ1-2, with D possibly matching TRBD1 (5 bases). Trimming shortened V by 2 bases and J by 7 bases, and 11 bases separated the two germline ends. From germline, CDR1 is MNHNY and CDR2 SVGAGI (reference sequence). The CDR3 runs to 13 residues. This CDR3 reads CASSYGPGGGYTF. The CDR3 coding sequence is TGTGCCAGCAGTTACGGACCGGGGGGTGGCTACACCTTC.

The CDR3 reads CASSSQGGGYEQYF. The CDR3 DNA reads TGTGCCAGCAGCTCACAGGGGGGAGGCTACGAGCAGTACTTC. The chain recombines TRBV11-2 with TRBJ2-7; 8 bases match TRBD1. This CDR3 contains 14 residues. V shed 4 bases, J shed 3 bases, and the junction held 5 bases outside the gene matches. In germline, CDR1 is SGHAT, CDR2 FQNNGV.

The rearrangement joins TRBV18 to TRBJ1-2; 7 nucleotides match TRBD1. J was trimmed by 8 bases and V by 4 bases; bases with no gene match: 4. The CDR3 totals 12 residues. CDR1 is KGHSH, CDR2 LQKENI, per germline. The CDR3 reads CASSQQGSGYTF. The CDR3 DNA sequence: TGTGCCAGCTCACAACAGGGGTCCGGCTACACCTTC.

For this clone: The sample carries other DNA sequences with the same CDR3. The chain carries TRBV5-1 and TRBJ2-6, with D possibly matching TRBD2 (6 bases). This CDR3 has 16 amino acids. Trimming took off 4 bases at V and 0 bases at J, with 11 bases between the two ends. Germline V gene data show CDR1 as SGHRS and CDR2 as YFSETQ. CDR3: CASSPGTYSGANVLTF. The CDR3 DNA reads as TGCGCCAGCAGCCCCGGGACTTACTCTGGGGCCAACGTCCTGACTTTC. Looking up the rest from reference TRBV5-1 and TRBJ2-6 gives the full variable domain: KAGVTQTPRYLIKTRGQQVTLSCSPISGHRSVSWYQQTPGQGLQFLFEYFSETQRNKGNFPGRFSGRQFSNSRSEMNVSTLELGDSALYLCASSPGTYSGANVLTFGAGSRLTVL.